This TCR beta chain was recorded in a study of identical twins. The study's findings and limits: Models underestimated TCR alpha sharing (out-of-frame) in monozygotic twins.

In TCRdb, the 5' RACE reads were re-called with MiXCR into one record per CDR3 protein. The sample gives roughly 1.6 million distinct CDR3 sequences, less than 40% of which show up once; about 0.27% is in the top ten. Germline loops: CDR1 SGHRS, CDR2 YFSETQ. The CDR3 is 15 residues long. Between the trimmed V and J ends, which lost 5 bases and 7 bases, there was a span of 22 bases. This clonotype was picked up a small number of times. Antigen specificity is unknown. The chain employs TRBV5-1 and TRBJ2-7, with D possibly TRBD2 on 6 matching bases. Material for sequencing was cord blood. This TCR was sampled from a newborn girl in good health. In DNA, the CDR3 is TGCGCCAGCAGTAATGGGGACTGGGGGAGAGATGAGCAGTACTTC. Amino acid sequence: CASSNGDWGRDEQYF.